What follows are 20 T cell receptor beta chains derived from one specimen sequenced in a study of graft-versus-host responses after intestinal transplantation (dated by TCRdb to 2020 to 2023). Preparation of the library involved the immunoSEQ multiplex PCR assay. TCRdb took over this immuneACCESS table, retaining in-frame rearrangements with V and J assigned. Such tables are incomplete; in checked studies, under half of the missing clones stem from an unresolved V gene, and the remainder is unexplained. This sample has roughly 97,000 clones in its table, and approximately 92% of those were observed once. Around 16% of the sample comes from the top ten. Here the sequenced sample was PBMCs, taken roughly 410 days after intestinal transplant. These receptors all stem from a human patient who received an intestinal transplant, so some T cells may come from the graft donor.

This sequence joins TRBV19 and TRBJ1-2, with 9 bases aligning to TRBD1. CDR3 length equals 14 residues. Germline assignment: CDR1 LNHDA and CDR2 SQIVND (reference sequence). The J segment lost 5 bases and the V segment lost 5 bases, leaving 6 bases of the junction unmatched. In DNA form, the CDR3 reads TGTGCCAGTAGTGCCACCGGGACAGGGTATGGCTACACCTTC. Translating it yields CASSATGTGYGYTF.

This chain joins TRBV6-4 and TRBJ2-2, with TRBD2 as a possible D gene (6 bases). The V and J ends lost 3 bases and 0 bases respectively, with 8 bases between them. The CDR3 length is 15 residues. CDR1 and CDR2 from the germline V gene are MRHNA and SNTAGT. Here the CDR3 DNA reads TGTGCCAGCAGTGAAGGGACTCCGAACACCGGGGAGCTGTTTTTT. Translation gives CASSEGTPNTGELFF.

The CDR3, as DNA: TGTGCCACCGGGACAGGGGCCTACGAGCAGTACTTC. It codes for CATGTGAYEQYF. V is TRBV19 and J is TRBJ2-7, with 10 bases matching TRBD1. The CDR3 sequence is 12 residues long. CDR1 and CDR2 (germline): LNHDA, SQIVND (reference sequence). After removal of 10 bases from V and 2 bases from J, the junction contained 2 bases not matched to a gene.

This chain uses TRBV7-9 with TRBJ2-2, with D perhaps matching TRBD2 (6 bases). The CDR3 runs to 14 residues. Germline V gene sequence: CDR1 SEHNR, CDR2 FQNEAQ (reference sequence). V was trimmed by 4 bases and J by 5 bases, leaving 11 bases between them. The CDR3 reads CASSSSRGTGELFF. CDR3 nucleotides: TGTGCCAGCAGCTCCAGCCGGGGGACCGGGGAGCTGTTTTTT.

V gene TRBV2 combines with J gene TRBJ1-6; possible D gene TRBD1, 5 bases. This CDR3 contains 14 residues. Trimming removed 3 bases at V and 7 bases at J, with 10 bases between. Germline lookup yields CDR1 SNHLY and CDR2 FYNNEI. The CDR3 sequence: CASSEAGRNSPLHF. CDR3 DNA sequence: TGTGCCAGCAGTGAGGCAGGGAGGAATTCACCCCTCCACTTT.

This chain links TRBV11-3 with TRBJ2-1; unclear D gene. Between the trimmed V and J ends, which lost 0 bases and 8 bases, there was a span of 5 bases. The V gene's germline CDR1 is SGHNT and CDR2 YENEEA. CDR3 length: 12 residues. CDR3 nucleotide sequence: TGTGCCAGCAGCTTAGATAGTGATGAGCAGTTCTTC. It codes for CASSLDSDEQFF.

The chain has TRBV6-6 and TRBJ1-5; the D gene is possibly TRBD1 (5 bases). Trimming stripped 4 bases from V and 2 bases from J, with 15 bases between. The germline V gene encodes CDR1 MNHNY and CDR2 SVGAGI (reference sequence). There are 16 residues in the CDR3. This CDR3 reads CASSWDEGLRNQPQHF. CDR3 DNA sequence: TGTGCCAGCAGTTGGGATGAGGGGCTTCGCAATCAGCCCCAGCATTTT.

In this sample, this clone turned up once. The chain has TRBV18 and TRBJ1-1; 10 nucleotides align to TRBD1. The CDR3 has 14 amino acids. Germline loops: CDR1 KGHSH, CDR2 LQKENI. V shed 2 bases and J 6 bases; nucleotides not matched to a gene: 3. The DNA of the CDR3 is TGTGCCAGCTCACCAGCCGGGACAGGGGCTGAAGCTTTCTTT. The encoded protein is CASSPAGTGAEAFF.

The CDR3: CASSVASIGEAFF. The CDR3 region has the DNA TGTGCCAGCAGCGTAGCCTCGATCGGAGAAGCTTTCTTT. J is TRBJ1-1 and V is TRBV9, with D unclear. The CDR3 is 13 residues long. CDR1 is SGDLS and CDR2 is YYNGEE in the germline V gene. The V and J ends lost 0 bases and 8 bases respectively, with 11 bases between them.

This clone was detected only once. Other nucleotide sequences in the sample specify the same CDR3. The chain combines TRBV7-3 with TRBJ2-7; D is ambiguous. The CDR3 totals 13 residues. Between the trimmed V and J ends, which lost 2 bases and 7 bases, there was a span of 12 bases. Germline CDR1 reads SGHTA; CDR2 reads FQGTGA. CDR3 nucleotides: TGTGCCAGCAGCTTAGGCTCGGGTAATGAGCAGTACTTC. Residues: CASSLGSGNEQYF.

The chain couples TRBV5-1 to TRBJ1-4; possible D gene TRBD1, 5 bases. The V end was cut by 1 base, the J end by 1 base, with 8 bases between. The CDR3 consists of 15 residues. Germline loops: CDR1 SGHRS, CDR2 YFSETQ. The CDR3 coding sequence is TGCGCCAGCAGCTTGACCCAGGGAACTAATGAAAAACTGTTTTTT. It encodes CASSLTQGTNEKLFF.

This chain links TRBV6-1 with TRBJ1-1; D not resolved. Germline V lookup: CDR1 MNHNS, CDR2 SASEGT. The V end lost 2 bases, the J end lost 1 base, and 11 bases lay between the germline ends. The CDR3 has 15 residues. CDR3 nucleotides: TGTGCCAGCAGTGAACCAGGACGGGGGAACACTGAAGCTTTCTTT. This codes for CASSEPGRGNTEAFF.

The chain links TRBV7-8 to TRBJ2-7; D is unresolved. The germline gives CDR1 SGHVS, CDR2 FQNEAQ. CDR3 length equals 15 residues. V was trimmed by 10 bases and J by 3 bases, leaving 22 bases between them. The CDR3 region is CAIPPFAPQLYEQYF. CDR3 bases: TGTGCCATCCCGCCGTTCGCGCCGCAACTCTACGAGCAGTACTTC.

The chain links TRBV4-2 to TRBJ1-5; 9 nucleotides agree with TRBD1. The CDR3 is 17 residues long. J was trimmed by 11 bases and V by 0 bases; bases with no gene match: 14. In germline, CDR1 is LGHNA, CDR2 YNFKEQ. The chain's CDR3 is CASSQDQGGTGHVAQHF. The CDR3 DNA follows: TGTGCCAGCAGCCAAGATCAGGGGGGGACAGGGCACGTGGCCCAGCATTTT.

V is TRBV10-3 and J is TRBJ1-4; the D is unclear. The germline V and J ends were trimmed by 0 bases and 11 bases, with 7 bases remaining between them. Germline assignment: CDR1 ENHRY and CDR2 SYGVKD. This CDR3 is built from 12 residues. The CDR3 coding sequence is TGTGCCATCAGTGAGTCAGCTCGGAAACTGTTTTTT. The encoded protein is CAISESARKLFF.

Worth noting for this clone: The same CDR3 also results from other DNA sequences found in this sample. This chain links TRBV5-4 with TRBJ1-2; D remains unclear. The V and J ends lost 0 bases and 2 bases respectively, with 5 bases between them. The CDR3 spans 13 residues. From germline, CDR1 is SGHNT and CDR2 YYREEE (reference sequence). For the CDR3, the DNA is TGTGCCAGCAGCTTGGCCGGGAACTATGGCTACACCTTC. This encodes CASSLAGNYGYTF. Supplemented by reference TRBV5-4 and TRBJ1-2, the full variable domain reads ETGVTQSPTHLIKTRGQQVTLRCSSQSGHNTVSWYQQALGQGPQFIFQYYREEENGRGNFPPRFSGLQFPNYSSELNVNALELDDSALYLCASSLAGNYGYTFGSGTRLTVV.

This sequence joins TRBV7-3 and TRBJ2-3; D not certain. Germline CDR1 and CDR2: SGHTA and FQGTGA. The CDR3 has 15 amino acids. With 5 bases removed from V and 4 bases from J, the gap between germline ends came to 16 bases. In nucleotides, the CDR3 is TGTGCCAGCAGCCCCGACGGTCTTTTGGCAGATACGCAGTATTTT. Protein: CASSPDGLLADTQYF.

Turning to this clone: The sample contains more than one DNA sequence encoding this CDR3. The CDR3 bases are TGTGCCAGCAGCGTCGGGACAGGGGACAATGAGCAGTTCTTC. Translating gives CASSVGTGDNEQFF. The rearrangement joins TRBV9 to TRBJ2-1; TRBD1 matches 10 bases. Germline V gene lookup returns CDR1 SGDLS and CDR2 YYNGEE. J was trimmed by 5 bases and V by 2 bases; bases with no gene match: 1. This CDR3 is 14 amino acids long.

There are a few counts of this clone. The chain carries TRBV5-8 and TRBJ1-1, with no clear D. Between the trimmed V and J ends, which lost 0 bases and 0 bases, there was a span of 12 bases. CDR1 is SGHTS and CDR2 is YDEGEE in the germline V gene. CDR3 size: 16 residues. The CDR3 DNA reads TGTGCCAGCAGCTTGGATCCGGAGTCGATGAACACTGAAGCTTTCTTT. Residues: CASSLDPESMNTEAFF.

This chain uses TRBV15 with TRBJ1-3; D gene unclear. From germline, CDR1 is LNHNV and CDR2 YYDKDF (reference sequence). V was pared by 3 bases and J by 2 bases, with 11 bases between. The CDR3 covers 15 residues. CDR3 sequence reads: CATSSASSPGNTIYF. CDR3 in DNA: TGTGCCACCAGCAGTGCCTCTTCACCTGGAAACACCATATATTTT.